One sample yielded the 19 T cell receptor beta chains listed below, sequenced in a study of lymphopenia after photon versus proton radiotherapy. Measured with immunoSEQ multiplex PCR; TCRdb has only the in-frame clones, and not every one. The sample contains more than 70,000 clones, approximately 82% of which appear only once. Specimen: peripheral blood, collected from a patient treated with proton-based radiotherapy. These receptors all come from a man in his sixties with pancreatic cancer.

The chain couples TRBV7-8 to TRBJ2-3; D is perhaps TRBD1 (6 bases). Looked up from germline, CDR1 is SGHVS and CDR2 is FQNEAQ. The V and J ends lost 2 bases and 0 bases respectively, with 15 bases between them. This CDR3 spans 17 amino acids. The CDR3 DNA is TGTGCCAGCAGCTTAAGGGGGACGGGGACAAGCACAGATACGCAGTATTTT. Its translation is CASSLRGTGTSTDTQYF.

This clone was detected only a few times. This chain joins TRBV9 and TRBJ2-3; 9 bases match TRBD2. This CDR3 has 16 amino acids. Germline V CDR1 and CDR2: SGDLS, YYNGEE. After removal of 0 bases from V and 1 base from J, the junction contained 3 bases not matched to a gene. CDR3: CASSVGRLAGTDTQYF. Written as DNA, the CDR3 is TGTGCCAGCAGCGTAGGTCGACTAGCGGGCACAGATACGCAGTATTTT.

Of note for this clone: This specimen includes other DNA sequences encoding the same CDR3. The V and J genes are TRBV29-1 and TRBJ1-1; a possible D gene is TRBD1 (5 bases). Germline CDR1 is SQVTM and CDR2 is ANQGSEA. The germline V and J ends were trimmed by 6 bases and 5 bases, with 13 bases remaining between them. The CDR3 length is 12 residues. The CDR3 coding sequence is TGCAGCGTGGTTCAGGGAGTAACTGAAGCTTTCTTT. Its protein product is CSVVQGVTEAFF. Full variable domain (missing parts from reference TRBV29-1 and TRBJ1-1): SAVISQKPSRDICQRGTSLTIQCQVDSQVTMMFWYRQQPGQSLTLIATANQGSEATYESGFVIDKFPISRPNLTFSTLTVSNMSPEDSSIYLCSVVQGVTEAFFGQGTRLTVV.

CDR3 amino acids: CASKDMRMGNQPQHF. CDR3 DNA: TGTGCCAGTAAGGACATGCGGATGGGCAATCAGCCCCAGCATTTT. The V gene is TRBV19, the J gene TRBJ1-5, with TRBD1 as a possible D gene (5 bases). The CDR3 has 15 amino acids. Germline CDR1 and CDR2: LNHDA and SQIVND (reference sequence). V was trimmed by 7 bases and J by 2 bases, leaving 15 bases between them.

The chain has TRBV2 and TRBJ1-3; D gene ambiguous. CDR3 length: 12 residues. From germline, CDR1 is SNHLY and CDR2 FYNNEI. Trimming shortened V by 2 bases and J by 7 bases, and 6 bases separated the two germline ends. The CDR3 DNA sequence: TGTGCCAGCAGTGAATCAGCTAACACCATATATTTT. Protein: CASSESANTIYF.

Here the CDR3 reads CATSRDGEETQYF. The CDR3 DNA reads TGTGCCACCAGCAGAGATGGGGAGGAGACCCAGTACTTC. The V call is TRBV15, the J call TRBJ2-5; weak D call: TRBD2 (5 bases). Germline-derived CDR1 and CDR2 are LNHNV and YYDKDF (reference sequence). The V and J ends lost 0 bases and 5 bases respectively, with 7 bases between them. The CDR3 sequence is 13 residues long.

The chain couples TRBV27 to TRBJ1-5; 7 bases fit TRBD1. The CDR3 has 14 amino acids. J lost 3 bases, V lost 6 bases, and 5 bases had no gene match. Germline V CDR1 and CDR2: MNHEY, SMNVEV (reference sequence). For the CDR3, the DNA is TGTGCCAGCAGGGGACAGACAGACAATCAGCCCCAGCATTTT. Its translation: CASRGQTDNQPQHF.

The DNA for the CDR3 is TGTGCCAGCAGCCCAGAGGGAAACGAGCAGTACTTC. It codes for CASSPEGNEQYF. The chain carries TRBV7-9 and TRBJ2-7; a weak D match, TRBD2 (5 bases). V was cut by 5 bases and J by 5 bases, with 10 bases left in between. The V gene's germline CDR1 is SEHNR and CDR2 FQNEAQ (reference sequence). This CDR3 is built from 12 residues.

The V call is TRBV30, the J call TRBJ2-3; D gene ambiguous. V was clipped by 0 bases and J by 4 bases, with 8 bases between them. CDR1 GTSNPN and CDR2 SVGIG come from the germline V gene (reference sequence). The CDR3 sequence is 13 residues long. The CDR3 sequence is CAWSVLNPDTQYF. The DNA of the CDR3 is TGTGCCTGGAGTGTACTAAATCCAGATACGCAGTATTTT.

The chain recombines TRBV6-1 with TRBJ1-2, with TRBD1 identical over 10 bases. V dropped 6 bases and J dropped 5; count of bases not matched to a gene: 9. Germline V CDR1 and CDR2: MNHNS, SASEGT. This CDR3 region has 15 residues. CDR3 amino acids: CASSSGTGVNYGYTF. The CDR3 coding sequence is TGTGCCAGCAGCTCCGGGACAGGGGTTAATTATGGCTACACCTTC.

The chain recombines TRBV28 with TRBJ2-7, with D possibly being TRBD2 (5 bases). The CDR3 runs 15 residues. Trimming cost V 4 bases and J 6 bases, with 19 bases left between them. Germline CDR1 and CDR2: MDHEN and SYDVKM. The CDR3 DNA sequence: TGTGCCAGCAGTTCGTCCGGGAACGGAAGAGGCGAGCAGTACTTC. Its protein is CASSSSGNGRGEQYF.

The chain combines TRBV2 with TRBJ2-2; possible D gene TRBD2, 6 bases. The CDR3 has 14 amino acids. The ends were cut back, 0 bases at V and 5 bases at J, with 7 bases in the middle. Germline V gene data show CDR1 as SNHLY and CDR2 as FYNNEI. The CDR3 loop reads CASSEAGTTGELFF. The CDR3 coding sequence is TGTGCCAGCAGTGAAGCAGGGACTACCGGGGAGCTGTTTTTT.

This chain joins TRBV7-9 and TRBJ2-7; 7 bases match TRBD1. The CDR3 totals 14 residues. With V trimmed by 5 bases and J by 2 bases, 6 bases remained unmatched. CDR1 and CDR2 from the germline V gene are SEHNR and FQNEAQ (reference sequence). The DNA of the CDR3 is TGTGCCAGCAGCCAAGGGACAGCGACCTACGAGCAGTACTTC. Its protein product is CASSQGTATYEQYF.

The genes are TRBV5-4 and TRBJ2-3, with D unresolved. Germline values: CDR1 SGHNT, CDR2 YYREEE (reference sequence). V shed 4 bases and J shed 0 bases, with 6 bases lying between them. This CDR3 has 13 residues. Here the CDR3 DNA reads TGTGCCAGCAGCGCTGGAAGCACAGATACGCAGTATTTT. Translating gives CASSAGSTDTQYF.

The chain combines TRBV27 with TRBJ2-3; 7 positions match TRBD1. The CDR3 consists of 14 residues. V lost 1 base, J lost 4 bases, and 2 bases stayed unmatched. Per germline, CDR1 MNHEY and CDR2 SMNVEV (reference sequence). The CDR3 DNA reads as TGTGCCAGCAGTTTATACAGGGGTGCAGATACGCAGTATTTT. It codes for CASSLYRGADTQYF.

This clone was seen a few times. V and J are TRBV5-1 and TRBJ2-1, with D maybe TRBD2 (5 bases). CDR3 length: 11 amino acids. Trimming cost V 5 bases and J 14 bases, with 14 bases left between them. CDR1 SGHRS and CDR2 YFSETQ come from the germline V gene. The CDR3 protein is CASRFGGREFF. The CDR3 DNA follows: TGCGCCAGCAGGTTCGGCGGGCGGGAGTTCTTC.

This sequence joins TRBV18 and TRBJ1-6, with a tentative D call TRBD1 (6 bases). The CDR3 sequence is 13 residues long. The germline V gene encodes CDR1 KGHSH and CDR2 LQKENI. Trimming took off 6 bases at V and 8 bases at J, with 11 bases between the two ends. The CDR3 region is CASSRNRDSPLHF. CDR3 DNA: TGTGCCAGCTCCCGGAACAGGGATTCACCCCTCCACTTT.

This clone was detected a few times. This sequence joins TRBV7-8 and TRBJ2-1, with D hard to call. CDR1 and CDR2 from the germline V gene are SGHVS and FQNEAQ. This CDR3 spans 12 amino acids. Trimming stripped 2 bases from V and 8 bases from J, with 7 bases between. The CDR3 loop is CASSLRWDEQFF. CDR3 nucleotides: TGTGCCAGCAGCTTAAGGTGGGATGAGCAGTTCTTC.

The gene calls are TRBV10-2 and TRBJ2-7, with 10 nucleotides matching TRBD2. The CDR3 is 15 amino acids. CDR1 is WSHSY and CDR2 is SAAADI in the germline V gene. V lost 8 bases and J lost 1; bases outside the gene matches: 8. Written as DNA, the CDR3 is TGCGCCAGCTCCCCCCGGACTAGCGGTTCCTACGAGCAGTACTTC. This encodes CASSPRTSGSYEQYF.